These T cell receptor beta chains were read from a single sample in a study of T cells expressing NK-cell markers. TCRdb reanalyzed the 5' RACE reads and collapses them to one entry per CDR3 protein, without DNA. The sample data list 550,000 to 600,000 distinct CDR3 sequences. The material sequenced was blood T cells: a sorted CD56 or NKG2C T cell subset, CD4+ or CD8+ T cells, or bulk PBMC T cells (not recorded which). These receptors all stem from a man between 18 and 35 years old in good health. Each CDR3 is given with its conserved first and last residue.

CDR3aa,v_gene,j_gene
CASSQDPARVSGNTIYF,TRBV4-3,TRBJ1-3
CASSLNAKNIQYF,TRBV11-3,TRBJ2-4
CASSPDGRGNQPQHF,TRBV5-1,TRBJ1-5
CSVGTAYYNEQFF,TRBV20-1,TRBJ2-1
CASSRGAGAFYNEQFF,TRBV5-5,TRBJ2-1
CSARRGGAGGYNEQFF,TRBV20-1,TRBJ2-1
CASSRLPSRANVLTF,TRBV21-1,TRBJ2-6
CASSQPTNDRGPDYGYTF,TRBV4-1,TRBJ1-2
CAWSASVEAFF,TRBV30,TRBJ1-1
CSARGLERLAGGNEQFF,TRBV20-1,TRBJ2-1
CASSSRPDEQFF,TRBV12-3/TRBV12-4,TRBJ2-1
CASGLGTSGNTGELFF,TRBV12-5,TRBJ2-2
CASRKTSGSSEQYF,TRBV6-1,TRBJ2-7
CASSYLTGGNEQFF,TRBV6-5,TRBJ2-1
CASSLRMNTEAFF,TRBV12-3/TRBV12-4,TRBJ1-1